The present T cell receptor beta chain was sequenced within a study of blood T cell repertoires in COVID-19. CDR1 is LNHDA and CDR2 is SQIVND in the germline V gene (reference sequence). The CDR3 has 13 amino acids. Trimming took off 7 bases at V and 7 bases at J, with 16 bases between the two ends. Profiling relied on immunoSEQ multiplex PCR, and the TCRdb table lists in-frame clones only, not all of them. The sample consists of over 200,000 clones, over 75% of them appearing once. The clonotype originates from a woman aged 25 to 39 who had been exposed to COVID-19. The V and J genes are TRBV19 and TRBJ1-2, with D maybe TRBD1 (6 bases). The sequencing sample was made of PBMCs or T cells enriched from blood (not recorded which). In DNA, the CDR3 is TGTGCCAGTACGGCGGGGGCCACTGGTGGCTACACCTTC. This encodes CASTAGATGGYTF.